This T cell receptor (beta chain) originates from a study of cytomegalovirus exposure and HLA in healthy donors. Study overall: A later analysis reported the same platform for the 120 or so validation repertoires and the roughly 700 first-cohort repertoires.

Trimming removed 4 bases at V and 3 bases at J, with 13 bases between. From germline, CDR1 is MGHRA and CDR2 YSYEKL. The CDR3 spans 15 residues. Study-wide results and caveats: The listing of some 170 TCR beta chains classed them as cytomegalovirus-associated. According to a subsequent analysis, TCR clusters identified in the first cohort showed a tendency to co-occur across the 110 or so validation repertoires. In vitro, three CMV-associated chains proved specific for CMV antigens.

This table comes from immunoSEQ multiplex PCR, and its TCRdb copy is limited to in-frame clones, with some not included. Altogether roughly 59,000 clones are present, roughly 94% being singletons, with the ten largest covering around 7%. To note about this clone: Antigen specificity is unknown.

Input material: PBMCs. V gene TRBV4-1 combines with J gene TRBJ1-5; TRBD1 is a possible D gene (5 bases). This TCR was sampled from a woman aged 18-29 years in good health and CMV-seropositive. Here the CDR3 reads CASSRSTDTNQPQHF. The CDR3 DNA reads TGCGCCAGCAGCCGGTCGACAGATACCAATCAGCCCCAGCATTTT.